A selection of T cell receptor beta chains follows, all from one sample in a study of blood T cell repertoires in COVID-19. TCRdb keeps only in-frame clones here, not all; method: immunoSEQ multiplex PCR. Of around 250,000 clones in the sample, about 90% were seen once. What was sequenced was PBMCs or T cells enriched from blood (not recorded which). Receptors originate from a human donor in a cohort exposed to, infected with or recovered from COVID-19 (not recorded which). The donor label of this sample is uncertain. Each CDR3 is given with its conserved first and last residue. D genes are given only for firm matches. The listing skips clone size in some rows; elsewhere it reads once, few, many or a size class.

size	D	J	V	DNA	CDR3
NA	TRBD2	TRBJ2-1	TRBV5-1	TGCGCCAGCAGCTTAGTAGGGACTAGCGGGAGCGATGAGCAGTTCTTC	CASSLVGTSGSDEQFF
NA	NA	TRBJ1-2	TRBV6-5	TGTGCCAGCCAATCTGGGGGGGCCGACGGCGATGGCTACACCTTC	CASQSGGADGDGYTF
NA	NA	TRBJ1-1	TRBV19	TGTGCCAGTAGTATAGATCCGGACAGCCGAGGCTTGAACACTGAAGCTTTCTTT	CASSIDPDSRGLNTEAFF
NA	NA	TRBJ1-5	TRBV2	TGTGCCAGCAGTCCCCGACAGTTCGGGTCCGAGCATTTT	CASSPRQFGSEHF
NA	TRBD1	TRBJ1-6	TRBV2	TGTGCCAGCAGTCCAGGGGGCGCAGTTTCACCCCTCCACTTT	CASSPGGAVSPLHF
NA	NA	TRBJ1-5	TRBV5-6	TGTGCCAGCAGCTTGGTGCGGGACCGAGATCAGCCCCAGCATTTT	CASSLVRDRDQPQHF
NA	NA	TRBJ1-1	TRBV4-2	TGTGCCAGCAGCCTGGGGAGCACTGAAGCTTTCTTT	CASSLGSTEAFF
NA	TRBD1	TRBJ1-2	TRBV24-1	TGTGCCACCAGTGATGCCGGGACAGGGGAAGACTACACCTTC	CATSDAGTGEDYTF
NA	NA	TRBJ1-6	TRBV11-2	TGTGCCAGCAGCTATGGCAGTTTTAATTCACCCCTCCACTTT	CASSYGSFNSPLHF
NA	NA	TRBJ2-7	TRBV5-5	TGTGCCAGCAGCTTGGGCCAGGGGAGCGAGCAGTACTTC	CASSLGQGSEQYF
NA	TRBD1	TRBJ1-1	TRBV5-4	TGTGCCAGCAGTTCCGGGACAGGGAGGATAGGAAGCACTGAAGCTTTCTTT	CASSSGTGRIGSTEAFF
NA	NA	TRBJ1-6	TRBV28	TGTGCCAGCAGTGCTCCGACAGTAAATAATTCACCCCTCCACTTT	CASSAPTVNNSPLHF
NA	NA	TRBJ2-5	TRBV18	TGTGCCAGCTCACCAGCGGTTAGGCGAGAGACCCAGTACTTC	CASSPAVRRETQYF
NA	NA	TRBJ1-2	TRBV7-2	TGTGCCAGCAGCTTAAAGGGCGGGGGCCGCGGCTACACCTTC	CASSLKGGGRGYTF
once	NA	TRBJ1-5	TRBV18	TGTGCCAGCTCACCAGAGGGTAGAGATCAGCCCCAGCATTTT	CASSPEGRDQPQHF
NA	TRBD2	TRBJ2-2	TRBV4-2	TGTGCCAGCAGCCATAGCGGGGGCCAGAACACCGGGGAGCTGTTTTTT	CASSHSGGQNTGELFF